These 19 T cell receptor beta chains share one sample of origin, sequenced in a study of regulatory T cells in long-lasting Graves disease. Through Arm-PCR of CDR3 regions and iRepertoire HTBI primers, TCR beta libraries were built. TCRdb reprocessed the multiplex PCR reads with MiXCR, giving one entry per CDR3 protein. The data contain some 350,000 distinct CDR3 sequences, about a sixth of them singletons. Documented time point: newly diagnosed GD, antithyroid drugs for less than 3 months. Making the TCR library involved RNA that had been extracted from PBMCs. The sample was also linked to a second study, of T cells in Graves' hyperthyroidism and ophthalmopathy.

The material sequenced was peripheral blood mononuclear cells (PBMCs), taken at new diagnosis, from a patient treated with antithyroid drugs. Receptor source: a woman aged 18-29 years with Graves disease.

There are many counts of this clonotype. The CDR3 is CASSQDWHQPQHF. CDR3 coding DNA: TGTGCCAGCAGCCAAGATTGGCATCAGCCCCAGCATTTT. This chain connects TRBV3-1 to TRBJ1-5; D remains ambiguous. Germline loops: CDR1 LGHDT, CDR2 YNNKEL (reference sequence). CDR3 size: 13 residues. V lost 0 bases and J 5 bases, leaving 5 bases between the germline ends.

This clonotype was counted at least ten times. This chain joins TRBV20-1 and TRBJ1-4, with 9 bases identical to TRBD1. V trimming: 3 bases; J trimming: 5 bases; junction bases outside the gene matches: 7. Germline CDR1 DFQATT, CDR2 SNEGSKA (reference sequence). The CDR3 consists of 15 residues. The CDR3 DNA follows: TGCAGTGCTAGGGGACCCGGGACAGGGAATGAAAAACTGTTTTTT. This encodes CSARGPGTGNEKLFF.

This clonotype turned up a few times. CDR3 DNA sequence: TGTGCCTGGAGTCTTTCGACAGGGCTGGTGGACGAGCAGTACTTC. It encodes CAWSLSTGLVDEQYF. The chain links TRBV30 to TRBJ2-7; 7 bases line up with TRBD1. The CDR3 sequence is 15 residues long. Germline V lookup: CDR1 GTSNPN, CDR2 SVGIG (reference sequence). V shed 2 bases, J shed 5 bases, and the junction held 12 bases outside the gene matches.

This clonotype was recorded at least ten times. This chain joins TRBV29-1 and TRBJ1-1; D call uncertain. The CDR3 is 11 amino acids. CDR1 and CDR2 from the germline V gene are SQVTM and ANQGSEA. Between the trimmed V and J ends, which lost 4 bases and 0 bases, there was a span of 3 bases. In DNA form, the CDR3 reads TGCAGCGTTGGGGTGAACACTGAAGCTTTCTTT. Translation gives CSVGVNTEAFF.

This clonotype appeared many times. The chain uses TRBV18 and TRBJ1-1, with a weak D call TRBD1 (5 bases). V dropped 3 bases and J dropped 0 bases, with 11 bases sitting between them. Germline values: CDR1 KGHSH, CDR2 LQKENI. This CDR3 comprises 15 residues. DNA of the CDR3: TGTGCCAGCTCACCCCCCGGGACCGTGAACACTGAAGCTTTCTTT. It codes for CASSPPGTVNTEAFF.

This chain links TRBV10-3 with TRBJ1-1; D is unclear. Trimming left V 6 bases short and J 3 bases short, with 20 bases between. Germline-derived CDR1 and CDR2 are ENHRY and SYGVKD. This CDR3 contains 16 residues. CDR3 sequence reads: CAIRLPPLLWDTEAFF. In DNA, the CDR3 is TGTGCCATCAGACTGCCTCCCTTATTATGGGACACTGAAGCTTTCTTT.

This clonotype came up many times. This chain links TRBV7-9 with TRBJ2-1, with a weak D call TRBD2 (6 bases). The CDR3 consists of 14 residues. Germline CDR1 and CDR2: SEHNR and FQNEAQ (reference sequence). V lost 6 bases and J lost 6, with 15 bases in between. The CDR3 DNA sequence: TGTGCCAGCAGACGTAGCGGAAGTTTCAATGAGCAGTTCTTC. It yields the protein CASRRSGSFNEQFF.

The V gene is TRBV6-5, the J gene TRBJ2-7; 9 nucleotides line up with TRBD2. CDR3 length equals 14 residues. J gave up 9 bases and V 0 bases, and 6 bases lay outside the gene matches. Germline CDR1 MNHEY, CDR2 SVGAGI. The DNA for the CDR3 is TGTGCCAGCAGTTACTCGATCGGCGGGGGGGGGCAGTACTTC. It translates to CASSYSIGGGGQYF.

The CDR3, as DNA: TGTGCCAGCAGCTCCCGGACAGGGGAGCTGGAGACCCAGTACTTC. The encoded protein is CASSSRTGELETQYF. V and J are TRBV7-2 and TRBJ2-3; 9 nucleotides agree with TRBD1. The DNA end favors TRBJ2-5, so the J call may be wrong. Germline-derived CDR1 and CDR2 are SGHTA and FQGNSA. The CDR3 contains 15 residues.

This clonotype has at least ten counts. The rearrangement links TRBV28 to TRBJ1-1; 10 bases agree with TRBD1. In germline, CDR1 is MDHEN, CDR2 SYDVKM. The ends lost 3 bases at V and 4 bases at J; junction bases unmatched: 11. The CDR3 loop spans 17 amino acids. CDR3 nucleotide sequence: TGTGCCAGCAGTTTCTCGACCCGGGACAGGGGTAGCACTGAAGCTTTCTTT. This sequence encodes CASSFSTRDRGSTEAFF.

This clonotype was seen only a few times. CDR3 DNA sequence: TGTGCCAGCAGCGTAGCGGGAAGACAAACAGATACGCAGTATTTT. It specifies CASSVAGRQTDTQYF. J is TRBJ2-3 and V is TRBV9, with TRBD2 as a possible D gene (5 bases). CDR1 is SGDLS and CDR2 is YYNGEE in the germline V gene. V lost 0 bases and J lost 3, with 11 bases in between. This CDR3 spans 15 amino acids.

CDR3 nucleotides: TGTGCCAGCAGTGAAGCCTATAGCAATCAGCCCCAGCATTTT. Translated, it gives CASSEAYSNQPQHF. The chain joins TRBV6-1 to TRBJ1-5; D is uncertain. Germline-derived CDR1 and CDR2 are MNHNS and SASEGT. V was clipped by 0 bases and J by 0 bases, with 3 bases between them. This CDR3 spans 14 amino acids.

The rearrangement joins TRBV19 to TRBJ2-2; no clear D gene. CDR3 size: 11 residues. The germline V gene encodes CDR1 LNHDA and CDR2 SQIVND (reference sequence). Trimming shortened V by 4 bases and J by 6 bases, and 3 bases separated the two germline ends. The CDR3 sequence: CASSNAGELFF. The CDR3 nucleotides read TGTGCCAGTAGTAACGCCGGGGAGCTGTTTTTT.

This clonotype was picked up many times. The chain uses TRBV7-9 and TRBJ2-3, with D possibly being TRBD2 (6 bases). V was clipped by 1 base and J by 2 bases, with 13 bases between them. This CDR3 is 16 amino acids long. Germline V lookup: CDR1 SEHNR, CDR2 FQNEAQ (reference sequence). The chain's CDR3 is CASSLVGGGTTDTQYF. The CDR3 bases are TGTGCCAGCAGCTTAGTCGGGGGAGGAACCACAGATACGCAGTATTTT. Based on the CDR3 plus reference TRBV7-9 and TRBJ2-3, the full variable domain is DTGVSQNPRHKITKRGQNVTFRCDPISEHNRLYWYRQTLGQGPEFLTYFQNEAQLEKSRLLSDRFSAERPKGSFSTLEIQRTEQGDSAMYLCASSLVGGGTTDTQYFGPGTRLTVL.

This clonotype was counted ten times or more. The chain employs TRBV3-1 and TRBJ2-7; TRBD2 might be the D (6 bases). V dropped 6 bases and J dropped 2 bases, with 14 bases sitting between them. Germline V gene sequence: CDR1 LGHDT, CDR2 YNNKEL (reference sequence). CDR3 length: 14 residues. The DNA for the CDR3 is TGTGCCAGCAGGGGAGGCAGGGCGGCCTACGAGCAGTACTTC. It codes for CASRGGRAAYEQYF.

To note about this clonotype: One base away lies a much larger clone, so this may be a sequencing read error. The chain employs TRBV20-1 and TRBJ2-7; possibly TRBD2 for D (5 bases). CDR3 length: 13 residues. The V and J ends lost 5 bases and 6 bases respectively, with 17 bases between them. Germline loops: CDR1 DFQATT, CDR2 SNEGSKA (reference sequence). The CDR3 sequence: CSAWRGRGCEQYF. The CDR3 bases are TGCAGTGCTTGGAGAGGGCGAGGCTGCGAGCAGTACTTC.

There are many counts of this clonotype. The chain couples TRBV28 to TRBJ1-3; no clear D. V gave up 6 bases and J gave up 2 bases, with 11 bases separating them. CDR1 is MDHEN, CDR2 SYDVKM, per germline. The CDR3 has 14 amino acids. The CDR3 DNA reads TGTGCCAGCAGCCAGCACACCGCTGGAAACACCATATATTTT. It specifies CASSQHTAGNTIYF. Filled out from reference TRBV28 and TRBJ1-3, the complete variable domain reads DVKVTQSSRYLVKRTGEKVFLECVQDMDHENMFWYRQDPGLGLRLIYFSYDVKMKEKGDIPEGYSVSREKKERFSLILESASTNQTSMYLCASSQHTAGNTIYFGEGSWLTVV.

This clonotype was found many times. The chain is built from TRBV18 and TRBJ2-3; the match to TRBD2 covers 11 bases. V shed 3 bases, J shed 4 bases, and the junction held 9 bases outside the gene matches. Germline V gene data show CDR1 as KGHSH and CDR2 as LQKENI. CDR3 length: 17 amino acids. The DNA of the CDR3 is TGTGCCAGCTCACCGATACGACTAGCGGGGAGGGCAGATACGCAGTATTTT. Amino acids: CASSPIRLAGRADTQYF. Looking up the rest from reference TRBV18 and TRBJ2-3 gives the full variable domain: NAGVMQNPRHLVRRRGQEARLRCSPMKGHSHVYWYRQLPEEGLKFMVYLQKENIIDESGMPKERFSAEFPKEGPSILRIQQVVRGDSAAYFCASSPIRLAGRADTQYFGPGTRLTVL.

In this sample, this clonotype turned up a few times. The chain links TRBV7-6 to TRBJ2-5, with unresolved D. CDR1 is SGHVS, CDR2 FNYEAQ, per germline. V dropped 6 bases and J dropped 7 bases, with 15 bases sitting between them. The CDR3 has 13 amino acids. The CDR3 DNA sequence: TGTGCCAGCAGTTCCCGGGCCCCGGGGACCCAGTACTTC. Its protein is CASSSRAPGTQYF.